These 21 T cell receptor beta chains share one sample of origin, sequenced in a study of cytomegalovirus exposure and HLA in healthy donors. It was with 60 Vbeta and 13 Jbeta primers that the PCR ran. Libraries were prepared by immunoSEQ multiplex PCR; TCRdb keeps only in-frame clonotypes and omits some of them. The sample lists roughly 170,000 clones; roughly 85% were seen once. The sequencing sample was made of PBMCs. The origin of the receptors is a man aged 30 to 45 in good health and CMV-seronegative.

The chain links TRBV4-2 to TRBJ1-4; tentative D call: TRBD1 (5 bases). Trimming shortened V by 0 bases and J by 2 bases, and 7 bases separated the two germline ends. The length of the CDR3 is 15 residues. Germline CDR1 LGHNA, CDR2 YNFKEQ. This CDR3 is CASSQEGGTNEKLFF. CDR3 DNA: TGTGCCAGCAGCCAAGAGGGGGGGACTAATGAAAAACTGTTTTTT.

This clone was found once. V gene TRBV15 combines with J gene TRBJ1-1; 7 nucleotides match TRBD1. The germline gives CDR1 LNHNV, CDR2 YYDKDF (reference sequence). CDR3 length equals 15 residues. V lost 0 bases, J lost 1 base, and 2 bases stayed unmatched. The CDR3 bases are TGTGCCACCAGCAGAGACCAGGGGGGGAACACTGAAGCTTTCTTT. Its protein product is CATSRDQGGNTEAFF.

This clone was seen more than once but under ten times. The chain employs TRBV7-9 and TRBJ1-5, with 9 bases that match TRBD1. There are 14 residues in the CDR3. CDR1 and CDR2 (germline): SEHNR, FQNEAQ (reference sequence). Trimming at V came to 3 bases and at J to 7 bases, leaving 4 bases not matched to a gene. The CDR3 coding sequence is TGTGCCAGCAGCTTGGGACAGGGAACCCAGCCCCAGCATTTT. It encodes CASSLGQGTQPQHF.

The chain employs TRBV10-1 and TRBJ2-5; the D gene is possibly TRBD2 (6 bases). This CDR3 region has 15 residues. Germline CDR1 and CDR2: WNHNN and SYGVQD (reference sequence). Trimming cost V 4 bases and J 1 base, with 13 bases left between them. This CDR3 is CASSAGVRGQETQYF. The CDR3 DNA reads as TGCGCCAGCAGTGCGGGGGTTAGGGGCCAAGAGACCCAGTACTTC.

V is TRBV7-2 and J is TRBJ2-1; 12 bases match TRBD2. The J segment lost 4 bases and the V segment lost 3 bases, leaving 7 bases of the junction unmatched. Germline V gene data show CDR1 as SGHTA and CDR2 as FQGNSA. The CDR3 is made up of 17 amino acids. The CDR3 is CASSLTSGSLLYNEQFF. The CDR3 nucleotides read TGTGCCAGCAGCTTGACTAGCGGGAGCCTACTGTACAATGAGCAGTTCTTC. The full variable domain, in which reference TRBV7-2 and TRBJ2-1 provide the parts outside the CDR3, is GAGVSQSPSNKVTEKGKDVELRCDPISGHTALYWYRQSLGQGLEFLIYFQGNSAPDKSGLPSDRFSAERTGGSVSTLTIQRTQQEDSAVYLCASSLTSGSLLYNEQFFGPGTRLTVL.

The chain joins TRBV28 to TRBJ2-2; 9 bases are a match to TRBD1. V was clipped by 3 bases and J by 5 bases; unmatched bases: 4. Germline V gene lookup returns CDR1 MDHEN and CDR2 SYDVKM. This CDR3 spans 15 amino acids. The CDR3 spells CASSFAGTGTGELFF. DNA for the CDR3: TGTGCCAGCAGTTTTGCCGGGACAGGGACCGGGGAGCTGTTTTTT.

CDR3 amino acids: CASRISGGTGKTEAFF. The CDR3 DNA is TGTGCCAGCAGAATATCTGGGGGAACAGGGAAAACTGAAGCTTTCTTT. J is TRBJ1-1 and V is TRBV28, with a possible D match to TRBD1 (6 bases). Between the trimmed V and J ends, which lost 6 bases and 5 bases, there was a span of 22 bases. CDR1 and CDR2 from the germline V gene are MDHEN and SYDVKM. The CDR3 spans 16 residues.

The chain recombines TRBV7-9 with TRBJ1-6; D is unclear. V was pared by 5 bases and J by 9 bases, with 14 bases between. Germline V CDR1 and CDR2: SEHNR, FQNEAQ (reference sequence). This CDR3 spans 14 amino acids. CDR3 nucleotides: TGTGCCAGCAGCCCAGGACTGTCTGGTTCACCCCTCCACTTT. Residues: CASSPGLSGSPLHF.

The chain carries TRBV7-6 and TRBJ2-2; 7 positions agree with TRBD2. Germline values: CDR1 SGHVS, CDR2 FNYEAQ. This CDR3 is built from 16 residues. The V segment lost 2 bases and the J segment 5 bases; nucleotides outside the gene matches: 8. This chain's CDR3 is CASSLSREGRTGELFF. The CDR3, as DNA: TGTGCCAGCAGCTTAAGCAGGGAGGGTAGGACCGGGGAGCTGTTTTTT.

For the CDR3, the DNA is TGTGCCAGCACCGTGAGTACAGCCTCTGGGGCCAACGTCCTGACTTTC. Its translation is CASTVSTASGANVLTF. The rearrangement links TRBV7-2 to TRBJ2-6; D uncertain. The germline CDR1 and CDR2 sequences are SGHTA and FQGNSA. CDR3 length equals 16 residues. V dropped 7 bases and J dropped 0 bases, with 13 bases sitting between them.

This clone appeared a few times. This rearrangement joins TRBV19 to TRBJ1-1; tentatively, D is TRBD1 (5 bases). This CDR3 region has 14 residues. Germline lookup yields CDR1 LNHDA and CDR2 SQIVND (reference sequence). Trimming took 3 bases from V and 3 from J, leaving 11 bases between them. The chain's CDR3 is CASSIPPGDTEAFF. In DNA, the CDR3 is TGTGCCAGTAGTATCCCCCCGGGGGACACTGAAGCTTTCTTT.

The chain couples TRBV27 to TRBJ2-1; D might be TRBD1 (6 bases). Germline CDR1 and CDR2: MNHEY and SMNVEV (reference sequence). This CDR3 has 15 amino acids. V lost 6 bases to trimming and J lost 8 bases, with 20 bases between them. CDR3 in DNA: TGTGCCAGCAGGCACCGGGACACTGTGGTGGATGAGCAGTTCTTC. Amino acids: CASRHRDTVVDEQFF.

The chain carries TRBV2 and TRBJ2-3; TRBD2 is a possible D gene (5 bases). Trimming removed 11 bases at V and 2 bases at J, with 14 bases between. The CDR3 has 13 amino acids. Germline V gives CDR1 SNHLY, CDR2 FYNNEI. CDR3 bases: TGTGCCGGAGAGGAGACTACCACAGATACGCAGTATTTT. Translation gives CAGEETTTDTQYF.

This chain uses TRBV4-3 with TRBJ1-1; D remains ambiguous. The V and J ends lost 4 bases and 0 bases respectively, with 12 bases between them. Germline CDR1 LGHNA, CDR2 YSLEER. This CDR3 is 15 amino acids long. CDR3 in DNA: TGCGCCAGCAGCCTTTACCCCGAGGTGAACACTGAAGCTTTCTTT. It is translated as CASSLYPEVNTEAFF.

In DNA form, the CDR3 reads TGTGCCAGCAGTTACTCGACTGAGTGGTATGGCTACACCTTC. It translates to CASSYSTEWYGYTF. The chain has TRBV6-5 and TRBJ1-2; D is undetermined. Germline V gene sequence: CDR1 MNHEY, CDR2 SVGAGI. V dropped 0 bases and J dropped 5 bases, with 10 bases sitting between them. CDR3 length equals 14 residues.

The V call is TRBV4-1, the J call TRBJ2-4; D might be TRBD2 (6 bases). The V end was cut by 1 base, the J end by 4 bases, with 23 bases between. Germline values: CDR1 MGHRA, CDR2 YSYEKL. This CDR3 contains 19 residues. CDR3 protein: CASSQGEGGERTKKNIQYF. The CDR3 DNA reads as TGCGCCAGCAGCCAAGGGGAAGGCGGCGAACGGACTAAAAAAAACATTCAGTACTTC.

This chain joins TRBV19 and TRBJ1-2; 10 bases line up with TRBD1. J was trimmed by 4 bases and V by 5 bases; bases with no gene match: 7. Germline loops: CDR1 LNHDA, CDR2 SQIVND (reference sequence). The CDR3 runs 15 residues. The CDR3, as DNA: TGTGCCAGTAGTGGCGGACAGGGGGATGTCTATGGCTACACCTTC. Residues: CASSGGQGDVYGYTF.

The CDR3, as DNA: TGTGCCAGCAGCTTACAAGTAACGGACACTGAAGCTTTCTTT. It is translated as CASSLQVTDTEAFF. The rearrangement uses TRBV7-9 and TRBJ1-1; no reliable D call. The V gene lost 2 bases and the J gene lost 3 bases, with 10 bases spanning the gap. The CDR3 is 14 amino acids. CDR1 SEHNR and CDR2 FQNEAQ come from the germline V gene (reference sequence).

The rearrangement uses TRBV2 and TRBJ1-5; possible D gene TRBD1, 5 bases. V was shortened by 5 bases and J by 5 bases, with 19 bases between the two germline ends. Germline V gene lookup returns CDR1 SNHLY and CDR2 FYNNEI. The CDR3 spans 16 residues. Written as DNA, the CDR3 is TGTGCCAGCAGTCCCCGGCGGTCCGTAGGGGATCAGCCCCAGCATTTT. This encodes CASSPRRSVGDQPQHF. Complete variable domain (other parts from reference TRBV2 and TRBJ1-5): EPEVTQTPSHQVTQMGQEVILRCVPISNHLYFYWYRQILGQKVEFLVSFYNNEISEKSEIFDDQFSVERPDGSNFTLKIRSTKLEDSAMYFCASSPRRSVGDQPQHFGDGTRLSIL.

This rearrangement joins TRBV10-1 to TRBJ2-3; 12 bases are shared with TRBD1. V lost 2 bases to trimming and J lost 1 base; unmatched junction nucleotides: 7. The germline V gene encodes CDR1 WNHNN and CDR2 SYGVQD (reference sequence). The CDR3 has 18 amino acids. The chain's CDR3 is CASSEIGTGGAGTDTQYF. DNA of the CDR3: TGCGCCAGCAGTGAGATTGGGACAGGGGGCGCCGGCACAGATACGCAGTATTTT.

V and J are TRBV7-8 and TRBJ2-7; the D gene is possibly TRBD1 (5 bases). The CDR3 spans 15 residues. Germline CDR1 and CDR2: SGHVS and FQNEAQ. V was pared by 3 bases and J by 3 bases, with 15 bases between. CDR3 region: CASSLIDSKYYEQYF. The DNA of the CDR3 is TGTGCCAGCAGCTTGATTGACAGCAAATACTACGAGCAGTACTTC.